This T cell receptor beta chain was sequenced for a study of T cells in Graves' hyperthyroidism and ophthalmopathy. General study findings and limits: Also found in blood were most expanded thyroid clonotypes above 0.001.

Germline V gene lookup returns CDR1 SGHAT and CDR2 FQNNGV. The CDR3 runs to 18 residues. Diagnostic decisions used clinical symptoms, serum thyroxine and TRAb, thyroid ultrasound and orbital computed tomography. Approximately 9.3 ml of fresh peripheral blood supplied the PBMCs. As regards this clonotype: Its antigen is still unknown. The junction and the germline gene differ at one end; a read error may be behind it.

Amplified TCR beta CDR3 regions derived from RNA transcripts. First-round RT-PCR with HTBI primers amplified the TCR CDR3 region. TCRdb redid the calling of the multiplex PCR reads with MiXCR, one entry per CDR3 protein. The sample holds 400,000 to 550,000 distinct CDR3 sequences, approximately 24% seen once. The material sequenced was blood. This sequence joins TRBV11-2 and TRBJ2-7; 11 nucleotides align to TRBD1. This sequence originates from a woman in her twenties or thirties with Graves' ophthalmopathy. The CDR3 region has the DNA TGTGCCAGCAGCCCCTTGGACAGGGGGCGCGGACGAGCTTACGGGCAGTACTTC. This gives the protein CASSPLDRGRGRAYGQYF.